Below, 4 T cell receptor beta chains from the same sample are listed, as sequenced in a study listed by TCRdb under 2016. Library preparation used RT-PCR. Instrument used: Illumina MiSeq. TCRdb passed the public sequencing reads through fastp at Q25 and MiXCR, retaining productive beta sequences. Entries are consolidated by CDR3 protein sequence, retaining the most common genes and DNA. The sample table records hundreds of thousands of distinct CDR3 sequences; approximately 15% of these occur just once. The ten biggest clones cover 3.6% of the sample. The sequencing sample was made of memory CD4+ T cells from blood. The origin of the receptors is a female donor in good health, serving as a healthy control.

This chain connects TRBV28 to TRBJ2-2, with 7 bases fitting TRBD1. CDR3 length: 16 amino acids. Trimming cost V 1 base and J 4 bases; bases outside gene matches: 6. The germline gives CDR1 MDHEN, CDR2 SYDVKM. The CDR3 bases are TGTGCCAGCAGTTTATCAGGGGGAGTGGGCACCGGGGAGCTGTTTTTT. The encoded protein is CASSLSGGVGTGELFF.

V and J are TRBV18 and TRBJ2-3; D remains unclear. This CDR3 is 14 amino acids long. The germline gives CDR1 KGHSH, CDR2 LQKENI. With 0 bases removed from V and 1 base from J, the gap between germline ends came to 5 bases. CDR3 in amino acids: CASSPPVRTDTQYF. CDR3 DNA: TGTGCCAGCTCACCACCTGTTCGCACAGATACGCAGTATTTT.

Only a few counts were recorded for this clonotype. The chain combines TRBV20-1 with TRBJ1-1; D gene uncertain. This CDR3 is 15 amino acids long. The V and J ends lost 0 bases and 0 bases respectively, with 11 bases between them. In germline, CDR1 is DFQATT, CDR2 SNEGSKA (reference sequence). Written as DNA, the CDR3 is TGCAGTGCTAGAGATGGGAAGGGTGTGAACACTGAAGCTTTCTTT. Amino acids: CSARDGKGVNTEAFF.

This clonotype was recorded many times. This chain uses TRBV9 with TRBJ1-1; TRBD1 is a possible D gene (5 bases). Trimming removed 0 bases from V and 2 bases from J, with 17 bases in between. Germline V CDR1 and CDR2: SGDLS, YYNGEE. The CDR3 runs 17 residues. CDR3 nucleotides: TGTGCCAGCAGCGTAGGCCCCCAGGGTGTCGGTAACACTGAAGCTTTCTTT. Protein product: CASSVGPQGVGNTEAFF. Supplemented by reference TRBV9 and TRBJ1-1, the full variable domain reads DSGVTQTPKHLITATGQRVTLRCSPRSGDLSVYWYQQSLDQGLQFLIQYYNGEERAKGNILERFSAQQFPDLHSELNLSSLELGDSALYFCASSVGPQGVGNTEAFFGQGTRLTVV.